The clone carrying this T cell receptor (beta chain) was seen a handful of times. The data stem from a study of control samples from healthy donors and cancer patients. This table comes from immunoSEQ multiplex PCR, and its TCRdb copy is limited to in-frame clones, with some not included. The data show roughly 100,000 clones, approximately 92% seen once. CDR3 size: 15 residues. Germline V gives CDR1 SGHDT, CDR2 YYEEEE. The V and J ends lost 0 bases and 6 bases, in that order; junction bases with no gene match: 8. Sequenced material: blood. The genes are TRBV5-6 and TRBJ1-1, with 7 bases fitting TRBD1. The TCR was taken from a human donor in good health. The donor label of this sample is uncertain. The chain's CDR3 is CASSLGAGGKAEAFF. CDR3 DNA: TGTGCCAGCAGCTTGGGGGCAGGGGGTAAGGCTGAAGCTTTCTTT.